The clone carrying this T cell receptor (beta chain) appeared a few times. The data originate from a study of response to subunit inactivated influenza vaccine. TCRdb re-derived calls from the RT-PCR reads in MiXCR, one entry per CDR3 protein. This sample has 400,000 to 550,000 distinct CDR3 sequences; about 25% occur once, and the top ten carry approximately 1.9%. Sequenced here: CD4+ T cells sorted from PBMCs, sampled more than 4 days after vaccination. The TCR was taken from a man aged 50-59 years who received an inactivated influenza vaccine.

The CDR3 DNA reads as TGTGCCAGCAGCGTAGCTCTTAGAGCCCAAACCAATGAGCAGTTCTTC. This codes for CASSVALRAQTNEQFF. This rearrangement joins TRBV9 to TRBJ2-1; D ambiguous. Trimming shortened V by 0 bases and J by 6 bases, and 16 bases separated the two germline ends. This CDR3 region has 16 residues. CDR1 and CDR2 (germline): SGDLS, YYNGEE.